This T cell receptor beta chain was sequenced in a study of sequential checkpoint blockade in melanoma. The overall study: Randomization was 1:1 between first-line nivolumab→ipilimumab and ipilimumab→nivolumab. Each arm's sequence ended with maintenance nivolumab.

Stated treatment: randomized to nivolumab then ipilimumab (arm A) or the reverse (arm B). From thawed PBMCs, live CD3+CD8+ cells negative for CD19 and CD56 were sorted. Sequencing used immunoSEQ multiplex PCR; TCRdb keeps in-frame clones, though not all of them. Of some 21,000 clones detected, 82% appear once; the ten largest clones hold 11%. The V gene end was trimmed by 0 bases and the J gene end by 5 bases; junction bases not matched to a gene: 4. The CDR3 covers 15 residues. The germline CDR1 and CDR2 sequences are SGDLS and YYNGEE. The sequences come from CD8+ T cells sorted from blood (inferred from file names), collected from a patient given nivolumab and ipilimumab in sequence. The source is a human donor with melanoma. The chain carries TRBV9 and TRBJ2-3; 9 bases are shared with TRBD2. The CDR3, as DNA: TGTGCCAGCAGCGTAGGCGGGAGGGCCGAAGATACGCAGTATTTT. It encodes CASSVGGRAEDTQYF.